Listed here are 18 T cell receptor beta chains from one sample, sequenced in a study of cytomegalovirus exposure and HLA in healthy donors. The PCR made use of 60 Vbeta and 13 Jbeta primers. The method was immunoSEQ multiplex PCR; TCRdb's version includes in-frame clones alone and lacks a portion of them. The data contain fewer than 150,000 clones, about 80% of them singletons. The material sequenced was PBMCs. The receptors were gathered from a woman in her thirties or forties in good health and CMV-seropositive.

V and J are TRBV6-1 and TRBJ2-5; D gene unclear. Germline V gene data show CDR1 as MNHNS and CDR2 as SASEGT. This CDR3 spans 13 amino acids. The V end lost 8 bases, the J end lost 0 bases, and 10 bases lay between the germline ends. CDR3 coding DNA: TGTGCCAGCCAGAGGAGTAACCAAGAGACCCAGTACTTC. It is translated as CASQRSNQETQYF.

This rearrangement joins TRBV2 to TRBJ1-1; 7 bases map to TRBD1. The CDR3 runs to 11 residues. Germline CDR1 is SNHLY and CDR2 is FYNNEI. J was trimmed by 7 bases and V by 8 bases; bases with no gene match: 4. CDR3 coding DNA: TGTGCCAGCGGACAGGTTATTGAAGCTTTCTTT. Protein product: CASGQVIEAFF.

The chain combines TRBV2 with TRBJ2-5; 10 bases fit TRBD2. With the DNA end fitting TRBJ2-7 better, the J assignment may be wrong. Germline values: CDR1 SNHLY, CDR2 FYNNEI. The length of the CDR3 is 16 residues. In DNA form, the CDR3 reads TGTGCCAGCAGGGAATTCCCTAGCGGGAGCTCAGCCGAGCAGTACTTC. Protein sequence: CASREFPSGSSAEQYF.

The chain is built from TRBV20-1 and TRBJ2-1; 8 positions match TRBD2. Germline-derived CDR1 and CDR2 are DFQATT and SNEGSKA (reference sequence). Trimming took 2 bases from V and 9 from J; bases not matched to a gene: 0. This CDR3 is built from 11 residues. The CDR3 nucleotides read TGCAGTGCTAGACTAGCGGGTGAGCAGTTCTTC. This sequence encodes CSARLAGEQFF.

This chain connects TRBV11-2 to TRBJ1-3; no clear D gene. CDR3 length: 12 residues. Germline V gene sequence: CDR1 SGHAT, CDR2 FQNNGV. Trimming took 3 bases from V and 5 from J, leaving 5 bases between them. CDR3 nucleotides: TGTGCCAGCAGCTTTCCCAGAAACACCATATATTTT. This encodes CASSFPRNTIYF.

V usage is TRBV28 and J usage is TRBJ1-2, with 10 bases matching TRBD1. Losses at the gene ends were 8 bases for V and 4 bases for J; bases not matched to a gene: 7. This CDR3 is built from 14 residues. In germline, CDR1 is MDHEN, CDR2 SYDVKM. Written as DNA, the CDR3 is TGTGCCAGCGGGCCGGGACAGGGGACCTATGGCTACACCTTC. Translation: CASGPGQGTYGYTF.

This chain joins TRBV4-2 and TRBJ2-3; 10 bases align to TRBD2. V gave up 1 base and J gave up 0 bases; unmatched junction bases: 4. The CDR3 spans 17 residues. The V gene's germline CDR1 is LGHNA and CDR2 YNFKEQ. CDR3 region: CASSQGASGGSTDTQYF. DNA for the CDR3: TGTGCCAGCAGCCAAGGGGCTAGCGGGGGTAGCACAGATACGCAGTATTTT.

The chain links TRBV18 to TRBJ2-5; the D gene is possibly TRBD2 (5 bases). From germline, CDR1 is KGHSH and CDR2 LQKENI. Trimming cost V 2 bases and J 5 bases, with 6 bases left between them. CDR3 length: 12 amino acids. CDR3 sequence reads: CASSPGEETQYF. CDR3 DNA: TGTGCCAGCTCACCAGGGGAGGAGACCCAGTACTTC.

The gene calls are TRBV27 and TRBJ2-5; TRBD2 agrees at 11 bases. This CDR3 region has 16 residues. Germline CDR1 and CDR2: MNHEY and SMNVEV (reference sequence). Trimming cost V 1 base and J 2 bases; bases outside gene matches: 3. CDR3 protein: CASSLLGTSGQETQYF. DNA for the CDR3: TGTGCCAGCAGTTTATTGGGGACTAGCGGTCAAGAGACCCAGTACTTC.

The chain couples TRBV6-6 to TRBJ2-1, with 8 bases that match TRBD2. The CDR3 totals 11 residues. The V gene's germline CDR1 is MNHNY and CDR2 SVGAGI (reference sequence). V was pared by 4 bases and J by 11 bases, with 1 base of the junction left unmatched. Here the CDR3 DNA reads TGTGCCAGCAGTTTAGCGGGAAAGCAGTTCTTC. The encoded protein is CASSLAGKQFF.

The rearrangement links TRBV11-2 to TRBJ2-3, with 8 bases fitting TRBD2. V was clipped by 2 bases and J by 5 bases; unmatched bases: 6. The germline CDR1 and CDR2 sequences are SGHAT and FQNNGV. The CDR3 consists of 15 residues. In nucleotides, the CDR3 is TGTGCCAGCAGCTTAACCGGGAGGGCCGAAGATACGCAGTATTTT. Protein: CASSLTGRAEDTQYF.

This clone has just a few counts. V is TRBV13 and J is TRBJ1-4; 8 nucleotides match TRBD1. CDR3 length: 13 amino acids. The germline CDR1 and CDR2 sequences are PRHDT and FYEKMQ (reference sequence). V lost 7 bases to trimming and J lost 10 bases; unmatched junction nucleotides: 8. CDR3: CASTGGQGRKLFF. The CDR3 coding sequence is TGTGCCAGCACCGGCGGACAGGGAAGAAAACTGTTTTTT.

The rearrangement uses TRBV2 and TRBJ2-6; D uncertain. The V gene lost 3 bases and the J gene lost 2 bases, with 8 bases spanning the gap. This CDR3 is built from 15 residues. CDR1 SNHLY and CDR2 FYNNEI come from the germline V gene. The CDR3 protein is CASSESAAGANVLTF. CDR3 nucleotide sequence: TGTGCCAGCAGTGAGAGTGCTGCTGGGGCCAACGTCCTGACTTTC.

This chain connects TRBV2 to TRBJ2-3; D remains ambiguous. This CDR3 contains 11 residues. Germline values: CDR1 SNHLY, CDR2 FYNNEI. The V gene lost 8 bases and the J gene lost 2 bases, with 5 bases spanning the gap. The CDR3 region has the DNA TGTGCCAGCGCTACCACAGATACGCAGTATTTT. This sequence encodes CASATTDTQYF.

This chain uses TRBV19 with TRBJ1-2; 11 nucleotides line up with TRBD1. The germline gives CDR1 LNHDA, CDR2 SQIVND (reference sequence). The junction had 9 bases not matched to a gene; V was cut back by 2 bases and J by 4 bases. This CDR3 is 17 amino acids long. In DNA, the CDR3 is TGTGCCAGTAGTATACCCCTGGACAGGGGGCATATCTATGGCTACACCTTC. Encoded protein: CASSIPLDRGHIYGYTF.

The chain carries TRBV29-1 and TRBJ2-1; the D gene is possibly TRBD1 (5 bases). This CDR3 contains 12 residues. The V gene's germline CDR1 is SQVTM and CDR2 ANQGSEA. V was clipped by 3 bases and J by 6 bases, with 9 bases between them. CDR3 nucleotides: TGCAGCGTTGATCTAGGGGTCAATGAGCAGTTCTTC. Protein sequence: CSVDLGVNEQFF.

The rearrangement joins TRBV28 to TRBJ1-1; tentatively, D is TRBD1 (5 bases). Trimming removed 5 bases at V and 2 bases at J, with 6 bases between. This CDR3 is 12 amino acids long. CDR1 is MDHEN and CDR2 is SYDVKM in the germline V gene. The chain's CDR3 is CASSDSNTEAFF. The CDR3 DNA sequence: TGTGCCAGCAGTGACAGTAACACTGAAGCTTTCTTT.

This chain uses TRBV7-6 with TRBJ2-3, with a tentative D call TRBD2 (5 bases). Trimming cost V 5 bases and J 1 base, with 13 bases left between them. The CDR3 is made up of 15 amino acids. Germline V lookup: CDR1 SGHVS, CDR2 FNYEAQ. In DNA, the CDR3 is TGTGCCAGCAGCCCAAGAGGGATGGGCACAGATACGCAGTATTTT. Protein sequence: CASSPRGMGTDTQYF. Using reference TRBV7-6 and TRBJ2-3 for the parts outside the CDR3, the full variable domain is GAGVSQSPRYKVTKRGQDVALRCDPISGHVSLYWYRQALGQGPEFLTYFNYEAQQDKSGLPNDRFSAERPEGSISTLTIQRTEQRDSAMYRCASSPRGMGTDTQYFGPGTRLTVL.